One sample yielded the 20 T cell receptor beta chains listed below, sequenced in a study of cytomegalovirus exposure and HLA in healthy donors. Vbeta (60) and Jbeta (13) primers were used in the PCR. Generated by immunoSEQ multiplex PCR, the TCRdb table keeps only in-frame clones and is missing some. The sample has some 140,000 clones, about 80% seen once. Sequenced input: PBMCs. These receptors were collected from a middle-aged man in good health and CMV-seropositive.

The V gene is TRBV28, the J gene TRBJ2-7, with TRBD1 matching 8 bases. This CDR3 comprises 13 residues. Germline V gene data show CDR1 as MDHEN and CDR2 as SYDVKM. The V gene end was trimmed by 7 bases and the J gene end by 5 bases; junction bases not matched to a gene: 7. The CDR3 region has the DNA TGTGCCAGCACCATTCAGGGGGCACACGAGCAGTACTTC. This translates into CASTIQGAHEQYF.

V usage is TRBV10-1 and J usage is TRBJ2-3; no clear D gene. The CDR3 totals 16 residues. Per the germline V gene, CDR1 is WNHNN and CDR2 is SYGVQD (reference sequence). Trimming cost V 2 bases and J 0 bases, with 12 bases left between them. CDR3 loop: CASSEPGSPSTDTQYF. For the CDR3, the DNA is TGCGCCAGCAGTGAGCCGGGTTCTCCTAGCACAGATACGCAGTATTTT.

CDR3 coding DNA: TGCGCCAGCAGTGCGAGCTTGGAGACCCAGTACTTC. It encodes CASSASLETQYF. The chain uses TRBV10-2 and TRBJ2-5, with D hard to call. The germline V gene has CDR1 WSHSY and CDR2 SAAADI. The CDR3 length is 12 residues. V lost 4 bases and J lost 5, with 8 bases in between.

The J gene is TRBJ2-7, the V gene TRBV19; 9 positions match TRBD1. CDR1 is LNHDA, CDR2 SQIVND, per germline (reference sequence). V gave up 3 bases and J gave up 5 bases; unmatched junction bases: 11. The CDR3 runs 16 residues. CDR3 bases: TGTGCCAGTAGTATCCGACCCGGGACAGGGCAGAACGAGCAGTACTTC. As protein: CASSIRPGTGQNEQYF.

This clone showed up just once. The rearrangement uses TRBV5-1 and TRBJ2-2; D not resolved. Between the trimmed V and J ends, which lost 0 bases and 0 bases, there was a span of 9 bases. This CDR3 has 16 residues. CDR1 and CDR2 (germline): SGHRS, YFSETQ. Written as DNA, the CDR3 is TGCGCCAGCAGCTTGGCCGCGGTCGCGAACACCGGGGAGCTGTTTTTT. It translates to CASSLAAVANTGELFF. Full variable domain (outside the CDR3, taken from reference TRBV5-1 and TRBJ2-2): KAGVTQTPRYLIKTRGQQVTLSCSPISGHRSVSWYQQTPGQGLQFLFEYFSETQRNKGNFPGRFSGRQFSNSRSEMNVSTLELGDSALYLCASSLAAVANTGELFFGEGSRLTVL.

This chain uses TRBV7-6 with TRBJ2-7; TRBD2 aligns across 9 bases. The V and J ends lost 1 base and 2 bases, in that order; junction bases with no gene match: 3. The CDR3 spans 15 residues. Per the germline V gene, CDR1 is SGHVS and CDR2 is FNYEAQ. The CDR3 here is CASSLGSGGTYEQYF. The CDR3 coding sequence is TGTGCCAGCAGCTTAGGAAGCGGGGGGACCTACGAGCAGTACTTC.

This chain connects TRBV6-7 to TRBJ2-1, with D maybe TRBD1 (5 bases). TRBV6-7 falls under the ORF class, with uncertain function. The length of the CDR3 is 15 residues. Trimming cost V 0 bases and J 0 bases, with 6 bases left between them. CDR3 region: CASSYSTVSYNEQFF. CDR3 bases: TGTGCCAGCAGTTACTCGACAGTCTCCTACAATGAGCAGTTCTTC.

The chain carries TRBV5-4 and TRBJ2-1; the match to TRBD2 covers 12 bases. Germline CDR1 is SGHNT and CDR2 is YYREEE (reference sequence). V lost 2 bases to trimming and J lost 6 bases; unmatched junction nucleotides: 15. The CDR3 consists of 19 residues. DNA of the CDR3: TGTGCCAGCAGCTTTGGGGGACTAGCGGGCCTCCCCGCGGCCAATGAGCAGTTCTTC. This encodes CASSFGGLAGLPAANEQFF.

This clone turned up a few times. One junction end disagrees with the germline gene, perhaps due to a read error. V usage is TRBV7-9 and J usage is TRBJ1-3; D gene unclear. Germline V gives CDR1 SEHNR, CDR2 FQNEAQ (reference sequence). The CDR3 runs to 14 residues. The chain's CDR3 is CSSSSSIGGNTIYF. The DNA for the CDR3 is TGTTCCAGCAGCTCAAGTATCGGAGGGAACACCATATATTTT. The full variable domain, its missing parts supplied by reference TRBV7-9 and TRBJ1-3, is DTGVSQNPRHKITKRGQNVTFRCDPISEHNRLYWYRQTLGQGPEFLTYFQNEAQLEKSRLLSDRFSAERPKGSFSTLEIQRTEQGDSAMYLCSSSSSIGGNTIYFGEGSWLTVV.

The chain is built from TRBV19 and TRBJ2-1, with TRBD1 matching 8 bases. Germline-derived CDR1 and CDR2 are LNHDA and SQIVND (reference sequence). V lost 0 bases and J lost 13; bases outside the gene matches: 11. This CDR3 region has 15 residues. CDR3 protein: CASSIDVIPDREQFF. In nucleotides, the CDR3 is TGTGCCAGTAGTATAGATGTTATCCCGGACAGGGAACAGTTCTTC.

This rearrangement joins TRBV14 to TRBJ1-1; D unresolved. From germline, CDR1 is SGHDN and CDR2 FVKESK. This CDR3 has 16 amino acids. Trimming cost V 1 base and J 4 bases, with 16 bases left between them. Here the CDR3 DNA reads TGTGCCAGCAGCCAAGGGAGAAGCAGCGGGTCCACTGAAGCTTTCTTT. Translation gives CASSQGRSSGSTEAFF.

The CDR3 DNA sequence: TGTGCCAGCAGCCCGCGGGTCAATGAGCAGTTCTTC. It specifies CASSPRVNEQFF. The chain combines TRBV7-2 with TRBJ2-1, with a tentative D call TRBD2 (5 bases). From germline, CDR1 is SGHTA and CDR2 FQGNSA. The CDR3 covers 12 residues. V gave up 5 bases and J gave up 6 bases, with 8 bases separating them.

The count of this clone is one. The V gene is TRBV10-1, the J gene TRBJ2-1; 14 nucleotides line up with TRBD2. Trimming at V came to 0 bases and at J to 7 bases, leaving 5 bases not matched to a gene. Germline V gene sequence: CDR1 WNHNN, CDR2 SYGVQD (reference sequence). The CDR3 runs to 17 residues. Here the CDR3 reads CASSESGTSGSGNEQFF. Here the CDR3 DNA reads TGCGCCAGCAGTGAGTCGGGGACTAGCGGGAGTGGGAATGAGCAGTTCTTC.

The CDR3 DNA reads TGTGCCAGCAGTTTATCCGCGTTGGAGGCGGGGGGCAATGAGCAGTTCTTC. The encoded protein is CASSLSALEAGGNEQFF. The chain couples TRBV27 to TRBJ2-1; TRBD2 matches at 8 bases. Germline V CDR1 and CDR2: MNHEY, SMNVEV (reference sequence). Trimming at V came to 0 bases and at J to 6 bases, leaving 10 bases not matched to a gene. CDR3 length: 17 residues.

J is TRBJ2-1 and V is TRBV13; 7 nucleotides agree with TRBD2. J lost 8 bases, V lost 4 bases, and 14 bases had no gene match. The CDR3 is made up of 16 amino acids. Germline V gives CDR1 PRHDT, CDR2 FYEKMQ (reference sequence). The CDR3 here is CASSSLSRDYSDEQFF. Here the CDR3 DNA reads TGTGCCAGCAGCTCGCTCTCCCGGGACTACTCTGATGAGCAGTTCTTC.

A few counts support this clone. V gene TRBV5-6 combines with J gene TRBJ1-3; TRBD1 is a possible D gene (6 bases). Trimming stripped 4 bases from V and 2 bases from J, with 13 bases between. The CDR3 is 15 amino acids. CDR1 and CDR2 from the germline V gene are SGHDT and YYEEEE. The CDR3: CASSTQGFTGNTIYF. The CDR3 DNA is TGTGCCAGCAGCACGCAGGGGTTTACTGGAAACACCATATATTTT.

The chain has TRBV28 and TRBJ2-3, with 7 bases matching TRBD1. With 1 base clipped from V and 8 bases from J, the junction kept 12 bases outside the gene matches. This CDR3 has 16 amino acids. Germline V gene lookup returns CDR1 MDHEN and CDR2 SYDVKM. CDR3 sequence: CASSLSGQAALGTQYF. DNA of the CDR3: TGTGCCAGCAGTTTATCTGGACAGGCCGCCCTGGGTACGCAGTATTTT.

The J gene is TRBJ2-3, the V gene TRBV19; 16 nucleotides align to TRBD2. J was trimmed by 4 bases and V by 3 bases; bases with no gene match: 1. There are 16 residues in the CDR3. Germline V CDR1 and CDR2: LNHDA, SQIVND (reference sequence). CDR3 residues: CASSMGTSGRADTQYF. DNA for the CDR3: TGTGCCAGTAGTATGGGGACTAGCGGGAGGGCAGATACGCAGTATTTT.

The V call is TRBV4-2, the J call TRBJ2-7; possibly TRBD1 for D (6 bases). This CDR3 spans 17 amino acids. V dropped 1 base and J dropped 3 bases, with 19 bases sitting between them. From germline, CDR1 is LGHNA and CDR2 YNFKEQ. The CDR3 bases are TGTGCCAGCAGCCAAGCGGCTTTGGCAGGGGCTCGCTACGAGCAGTACTTC. The encoded protein is CASSQAALAGARYEQYF.

The V gene is TRBV5-6, the J gene TRBJ2-7; weak D call: TRBD2 (5 bases). The CDR3 consists of 17 residues. V shed 3 bases and J shed 0 bases, with 19 bases lying between them. Germline V gene sequence: CDR1 SGHDT, CDR2 YYEEEE. CDR3: CASSSGVGPLSSYEQYF. CDR3 nucleotides: TGTGCCAGCAGCTCCGGGGTTGGGCCGCTGAGCTCCTACGAGCAGTACTTC. Filled out from reference TRBV5-6 and TRBJ2-7, the complete variable domain reads DAGVTQSPTHLIKTRGQQVTLRCSPKSGHDTVSWYQQALGQGPQFIFQYYEEEERQRGNFPDRFSGHQFPNYSSELNVNALLLGDSALYLCASSSGVGPLSSYEQYFGPGTRLTVT.